This T cell receptor beta chain was observed in a study of CD8+CD57+ T cells in acquired aplastic anemia. Broader study findings: Between the patient and control groups, CD8+ Simpson's diversity did not differ significantly. Patients and controls shared under 30 CD8+ CDR3 sequences, highly expressed in patients.

This clonotype was counted a few times. What it binds is unknown. V was pared by 1 base and J by 4 bases, with 4 bases of the junction left unmatched. Germline assignment: CDR1 SGHRS and CDR2 YFSETQ. This CDR3 is 14 amino acids long. Genomic DNA templated the TCR beta VDJ and CDR3 profiling. TCRdb reprocessed the reads with MiXCR, giving one entry per CDR3 protein. In the table there are 68,000 or so distinct CDR3 sequences, roughly half of which are singletons. This TCR derives from a human donor in good health, serving as a control. This chain joins TRBV5-1 and TRBJ2-5; 7 nucleotides line up with TRBD2. The sequenced sample consisted of sorted CD4+, CD8+, or CD8+CD57+ T cells (not recorded which) from PBMCs. Here the CDR3 reads CASSLNGGRETQYF. CDR3 in DNA: TGCGCCAGCAGCTTGAACGGGGGGAGAGAGACCCAGTACTTC.